This T cell receptor (beta chain) was found in a study of shared clonotypes between healthy human individuals. Naive CD8 isolation took CD45RO-negative cells positively selected for CCR7 and excluded terminally differentiated effector memory CD45RA+ cells. Overall study findings and caveats: Larger estimated richness was generally recorded for naive subsets relative to memory subsets. Non-shared clonotypes had lower generation probabilities than clonotypes shared by all four sorted-subset donors.

This clone occurred once. Its antigen is undetermined. This CDR3 has 13 residues. V shed 8 bases and J 8 bases; nucleotides not matched to a gene: 7. Germline lookup yields CDR1 SEHNR and CDR2 FQNEAQ (reference sequence). As originally analysed: Junction-only immunoSEQ data arrived without quality scores, meaning filtering differed. Generated by immunoSEQ multiplex PCR, the TCRdb table keeps only in-frame clones and is missing some. Clone size and V and J calls were adopted from that table, with D and trimming inferred from the DNA. The sample yields 2 million to 2.5 million clones, 90% to 95% seen once.

Sequencing used naive CD8+ T cells from PBMCs. The chain is built from TRBV7-9 and TRBJ2-1; 9 positions agree with TRBD2. The source of this sequence is a man aged 18 to 29 in good health. Some clones in this sample may be carry-over from other donors' samples. The CDR3 region is CASYGLASDEQFF. DNA of the CDR3: TGTGCCAGCTACGGACTAGCGTCGGATGAGCAGTTCTTC.